This TCR beta chain derives from a study of cytomegalovirus exposure and HLA in healthy donors (dated by TCRdb to the late 2010s). Looking at the study overall: An earlier analysis of 587 of the donors reported about 290 Gb of sequence data and roughly 100 million unique TCR beta sequences from roughly 200 million T cells. Typing coverage differed by locus: A, B, C, DRB1 and DQB1 were typed in roughly 620-630 donors, DQA1 in roughly 500, DPA1 in some 600, and DPB1 in just under 490. Among roughly 400 genotyped donors of the cohort, an average of around 240,000 unique TCR beta nucleotide sequences was sequenced per donor, of which about 18% were non-productive. About 5 DR-DQ haplotypes were handled as single units for association and clustering, since linkage in the cohort was strong. An early release that covered roughly 600 HLA-typed donors contained 250 to 350 gigabases of sequencing data and about 93 million unique TCR sequences. Class I and class II HLA loci were covered by the typing at four-digit resolution. Genome-wide SNP genotypes for about three fifths of the roughly 670 donors were used in a later genetic analysis, which treated that subset as a discovery cohort. The study combined high-throughput TCR immunosequencing, statistical association of individual TCRs with disease status, and machine learning to predict cytomegalovirus infection status. Besides the first cohort of hundreds of subjects, a separate validation cohort made up of roughly 120 different subjects was used. The study used immunosequencing to profile the T cell repertoires of about 670 subjects and linked those repertoires to cytomegalovirus serostatus. An earlier analysis of 500 to 650 of the donors applied high-throughput TCR beta sequencing to assess whether each TCR beta V gene segment acted as functional or pseudogenic. Of the roughly 420 genotyped donors, over 80% were placed in the genetic ancestry cluster associated with self-reported Caucasian donors. The later analysis used no new phenotypic data to find candidate immune exposures, relying instead on TCR beta sequences and their occurrence across donors. The aim of the study was to test whether cataloging public T cell receptors could identify signatures of past pathogen exposure. In a later analysis, previously published TCR beta repertoires from hundreds of donors were re-analyzed and high-resolution HLA genotyping was added so that TCR occurrence patterns could be studied. Donor age, sex, ethnicity and CMV serostatus were collected together with the repertoire data. All discovery cohort repertoires had been generated on a single sequencing platform.

The germline V gene yields KGHSH for CDR1 and LQKENI for CDR2. Cut back by 3 bases and 1 base, the V and J ends lie 6 bases apart. The CDR3 runs 13 residues from the cysteine to the phenylalanine. Just the 39-base CDR3 DNA is kept, in frame starting at base 1. The cohort comprised fewer than 700 healthy bone marrow donors. At the time of sampling, every cohort member was nominally healthy, though immune exposures that went unrecorded were likely present. The donor was CMV seronegative and was included in the group of a few hundred seronegative cohort members. Each donor provided a peripheral blood sample, and peripheral blood mononuclear cells were used for TCR beta sequencing. Genomic DNA was extracted from the blood cell samples with the Qiagen DNeasy Blood Extraction Kit. General conclusions and limits of the study: Because the 87-base-pair reads could not distinguish some IMGT-functional V segments, including TRBV6-2 and TRBV6-3, those segments were excluded. A later genetic analysis associated a missense DCLRE1C variant with V-gene and J-gene trimming of TCR beta chains, and an independent cohort replicated the association. In a later analysis, several top co-occurrence clusters were reported to appear linked to parvovirus B19, influenza, CMV and Epstein-Barr virus. A cluster of highly shared sequence variants was judged likely to represent a technical artifact of the sequencing pipeline. In the study, approximately 160 TCR beta chains were listed as associated with cytomegalovirus. When HLA alleles, especially DR and DQ, strongly co-occurred, TCR associations were difficult to assign to individual alleles. A further reported finding was that TCR beta sequences accurately predicted the HLA-A and HLA-B alleles for most subjects in the first cohort. Linkage disequilibrium might explain the correlated functional status among segregating V segments, but an unknown experimental factor could not be excluded. Sequencing depth was assumed to be roughly uniform across donors in the presence/absence analyses, though that assumption may not hold. A later analysis found that TCR association rates varied across HLA loci, with DRB1 alleles showing the most associated TCRs and HLA-C alleles the fewest. In a later genetic analysis, fewer N-insertions in productive TCRs were reported among donors in an Asian-associated ancestry cluster than the roughly 710-donor mean. Broadly in line with IMGT annotations, most TCR beta V segments showed up in productive rearrangements about 87% or about 30% of the time in an earlier analysis of several hundred of the donors. While some public TCRs were present in many individuals, most TCR sequences turned up only very rarely across donors. A later analysis found that most CMV-associated TCR beta chains appeared HLA-restricted, with HLA associations seemingly driven largely by CMV exposure. Because counts were too low, about 18 rarely observed V segments, including chromosome 9 orphons, were excluded from the earlier analysis of 587 of the donors. Cytomegalovirus status was reported to be diagnosed by the classifier with high specificity and sensitivity in both the original and validation cohorts. In vitro tests confirmed that three of the cytomegalovirus-associated TCR beta chains recognize cytomegalovirus antigens. For the cohort, immune exposure information was limited to CMV serostatus. The authors suggested that the approach could potentially be generalized to other disease states and immunological phenotypes. Only TCR beta chains were sequenced in this cohort, and the absence of alpha or paired-chain data limited detectable features. HLA typing was unavailable for some donors at each locus, so association tests used only the typed subset. In a later analysis, HLA-associated TCR beta chains showed more clonal expansion and lower generation probabilities than non-associated chains that were equally common. A later analysis associated about 16,000 TCR beta sequences with specific HLA alleles at a false discovery rate of 0.05.

With regard to this clone: Its binding antigen is unknown. Base qualities are missing; no much larger clone stands one base away.

Libraries were prepared through the immunoSEQ multiplex PCR assay. For the multiplex PCR, a mixture combining 60 forward primers for TCR Vbeta segments and 13 reverse primers for TCR Jbeta segments was used. The CDR3 region of rearranged TCR beta genes was amplified from genomic DNA by a multiplex PCR assay. The amplified TCR beta libraries were sequenced on the Illumina HiSeq System as 87-base-pair reads. On the study's bioinformatics: A later analysis tallied around 87 million unique TCR beta chains across the 666 repertoires, and approximately 9.9 million of those chains were shared by two or more donors. A nearest-neighbor algorithm error-corrected the raw reads and collapsed the reads into unique sequences, merging closely related sequences to remove PCR and sequencing errors. CDR3 sequences were aligned to IMGT reference sequences to assign V, D and J gene segments. For a sequence to be retained, a match of at least six nucleotides to both a V gene segment and a J gene segment was required. Rearrangements were classified as productive when the CDR3 lacked stop codons and remained in frame with V and J, and all other rearrangements were classified as non-productive. CDR3 was defined according to IMGT convention as the region running from the second conserved V-encoded cysteine to the conserved J-encoded phenylalanine. Sequences without an unambiguous match to a single V gene segment were excluded from the earlier analysis of a few hundred of the donors. An earlier analysis of under 750 of the donors called V segments functional above 56.7% productive rearrangements and segregating when the between-donor standard deviation exceeded 5%. A statistical classification framework was developed to diagnose cytomegalovirus status using the catalog of TCR beta chain sequences. A later analysis assigned V and J genes by comparing TCR nucleotide sequences with IMGT/GENE-DB human TR gene sequences. In a later analysis, CDR3 sequences and most-parsimonious VDJ recombination scenarios were assigned using the TCRdist pipeline. In a later analysis, every TCR beta chain was defined by the combination of its CDR3 amino acid sequence and its V-gene family, and reads without a unique V-gene family were dropped. In a later analysis, 500 to 700 highly shared, low-generation-probability nucleotide sequences were removed to address suspected cross-contamination and a sequencing artifact. In a later analysis, a clonal expansion index was calculated for each public chain from normalized within-repertoire ranks of inferred template counts. In a later analysis, generation probabilities were computed with a VDJ recombination model fitted to out-of-frame rearrangements, and the resulting probabilities were checked against IGoR. A later analysis scored TCR-TCR, TCR-HLA and TCR-CMV co-occurrence with hypergeometric tests, applying a repertoire-size bias correction to TCR pairs. To estimate false discovery rates, a later analysis permuted the HLA or CMV assignments 20 times. In a later analysis, co-occurring TCRs were grouped with DBSCAN, and TCRdist sequence similarity was added when clustering was performed within HLA-allele-positive subsets. Repertoires with fewer than 30,000 or more than 120,000 public chains were left out of co-occurrence clustering, as were roughly five repertoires with anomalous nucleotide sharing. The table was pulled from immuneACCESS by TCRdb, which kept in-frame rearrangements only. Such tables lose some clones; where checked, under half of the loss comes from unresolved V genes, and the rest has no known cause. V, J and clone size are those of that table, while D and trimming were read from the DNA. Counted in this sample were about 190,000 clones; over 70% of them appeared once. About 1.5% of the sample is in the top ten clones.

Sequenced input: PBMCs. This clonotype was obtained from a woman under 30 in good health and CMV-seronegative. Recombination joined TRBV18 with TRBJ1-1, with the D gene not clear enough to name. The CDR3 reads as follows: CASSPFGNTEAFF. The DNA sequence is TGTGCCAGCTCACCGTTCGGGAACACTGAAGCTTTCTTT. With the portions outside the CDR3 filled from the reference TRBV18 and TRBJ1-1 genes, the complete variable region becomes NAGVMQNPRHLVRRRGQEARLRCSPMKGHSHVYWYRQLPEEGLKFMVYLQKENIIDESGMPKERFSAEFPKEGPSILRIQQVVRGDSAAYFCASSPFGNTEAFFGQGTRLTVV.